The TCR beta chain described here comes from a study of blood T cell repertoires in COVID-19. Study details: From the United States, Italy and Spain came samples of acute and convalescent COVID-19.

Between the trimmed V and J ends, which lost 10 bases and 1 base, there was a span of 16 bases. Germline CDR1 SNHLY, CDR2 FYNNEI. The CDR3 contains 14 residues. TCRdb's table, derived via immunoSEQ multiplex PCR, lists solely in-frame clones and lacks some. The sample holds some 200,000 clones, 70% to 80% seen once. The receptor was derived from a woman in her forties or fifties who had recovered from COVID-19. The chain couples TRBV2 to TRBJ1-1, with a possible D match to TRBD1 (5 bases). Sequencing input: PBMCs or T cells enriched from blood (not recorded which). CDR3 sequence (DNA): TGTGCCACCTCCCTGGAGGGGTGGAACACTGAAGCTTTCTTT. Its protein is CATSLEGWNTEAFF.